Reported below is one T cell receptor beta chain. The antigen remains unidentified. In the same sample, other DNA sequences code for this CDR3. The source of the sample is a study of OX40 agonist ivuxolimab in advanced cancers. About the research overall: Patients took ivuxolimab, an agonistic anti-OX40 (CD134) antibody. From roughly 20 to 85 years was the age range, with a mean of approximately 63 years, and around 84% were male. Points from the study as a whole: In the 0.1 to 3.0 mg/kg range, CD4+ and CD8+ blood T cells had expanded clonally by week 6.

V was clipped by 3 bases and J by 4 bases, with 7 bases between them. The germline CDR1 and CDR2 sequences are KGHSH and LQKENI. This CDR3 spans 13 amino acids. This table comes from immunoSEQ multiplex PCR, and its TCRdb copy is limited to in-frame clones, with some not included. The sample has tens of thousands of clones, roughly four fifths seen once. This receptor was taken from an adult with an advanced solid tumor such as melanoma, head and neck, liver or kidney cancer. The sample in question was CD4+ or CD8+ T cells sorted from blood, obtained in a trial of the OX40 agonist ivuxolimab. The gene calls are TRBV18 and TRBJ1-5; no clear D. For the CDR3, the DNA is TGTGCCAGCTCACCGGGCCAGAATCAGCCCCAGCATTTT. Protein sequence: CASSPGQNQPQHF.